This T cell receptor (beta chain) was sequenced for a study of blood T cell repertoires in COVID-19. Study in general: PBMCs, B-cell-depleted T cells, or T cells were the source of the cDNA or gDNA that made up the material.

In the authors' methods: Amplified reference gene primers provided the basis for estimating nucleated cell counts. Produced via immunoSEQ multiplex PCR; TCRdb's table is partial and in-frame only. That table gives V, J and clone size, and the DNA gave D and trimming. The top ten clones hold roughly 2.9% of a sample with approximately 250,000 clones, 80% to 95% of them seen once. This TCR derives from a man in his forties or fifties who had been exposed to COVID-19. The sample consisted of PBMCs or T cells enriched from blood (not recorded which).

The CDR3 reads CASSFAGDYYEQYF. The CDR3 region has the DNA TGTGCCAGCAGTTTCGCAGGGGACTACTACGAGCAGTACTTC. The V gene is TRBV27, the J gene TRBJ2-7; the D gene is possibly TRBD2 (7 bases). The CDR3 spans 14 residues. The ends were cut back, 3 bases at V and 3 bases at J, with 12 bases in the middle. CDR1 and CDR2 from the germline V gene are MNHEY and SMNVEV (reference sequence).